This entry lists 8 T cell receptor beta chains sequenced from one sample in a study of human T cells and chemical hapten exposure. Via MiXCR, TCRdb re-called the RACE reads, giving one row per CDR3 protein. Of more than 90,000 distinct CDR3 sequences listed, 9.5% to 12% are singletons. The time point is: patch test 2, 6 weeks after DPC sensitization. Treatment here: therapeutic diphenylcyclopropenone sensitization with weekly scalp DPC. Sequencing used whole blood, obtained in connection with sensitization to the hapten diphenylcyclopropenone (DPC). The receptors derive from a middle-aged woman with alopecia areata. Some clones in this sample may be carry-over from other donors' samples.

V usage is TRBV6-5 and J usage is TRBJ2-5; 11 positions match TRBD1. This CDR3 region has 15 residues. CDR1 and CDR2 (germline): MNHEY, SVGAGI. Trimming cost V 5 bases and J 5 bases; bases outside gene matches: 7. The CDR3 region is CASSVGTGGRETQYF. CDR3 bases: TGTGCCAGCAGTGTCGGGACAGGGGGGCGGGAGACCCAGTACTTC.

This clonotype was counted at least ten times. J is TRBJ1-6 and V is TRBV12-3 or TRBV12-4; 11 nucleotides line up with TRBD1. The CDR3 length is 15 residues. The junction had 2 bases not matched to a gene; V was cut back by 3 bases and J by 7 bases. CDR3 residues: CASSFGTGGNSPLHF. The CDR3 region has the DNA TGTGCCAGCAGTTTTGGGACAGGGGGAAATTCACCCCTCCACTTT.

This clonotype appeared a few times. V is TRBV4-2 and J is TRBJ2-1; TRBD2 aligns across 9 bases. With 0 bases clipped from V and 4 bases from J, the junction kept 4 bases outside the gene matches. Looked up from germline, CDR1 is LGHNA and CDR2 is YNFKEQ. The CDR3 has 16 amino acids. This CDR3 reads CASSQDHSGGYNEQFF. CDR3 DNA: TGTGCCAGCAGCCAAGATCATAGCGGGGGTTACAATGAGCAGTTCTTC.

This clonotype was picked up many times. The chain uses TRBV6-4 and TRBJ1-1; possibly TRBD1 for D (5 bases). This CDR3 is 13 amino acids long. CDR1 is MRHNA and CDR2 is SNTAGT in the germline V gene. Trimming left V 4 bases short and J 1 base short, with 7 bases between. In nucleotides, the CDR3 is TGTGCCAGCAGTGTGACAGCGAACACTGAAGCTTTCTTT. Translating it yields CASSVTANTEAFF.

This clonotype was observed many times. The chain recombines TRBV18 with TRBJ1-5; D remains ambiguous. CDR3 length: 15 amino acids. Germline V CDR1 and CDR2: KGHSH, LQKENI. Trimming took off 2 bases at V and 1 base at J, with 9 bases between the two ends. CDR3 sequence (DNA): TGTGCCAGCTCACCAGGCCAGGCGAGCAATCAGCCCCAGCATTTT. Amino acids: CASSPGQASNQPQHF.

This clonotype was counted ten times or more. V gene TRBV6-5 combines with J gene TRBJ2-3; D is tentatively TRBD1 or TRBD2 (7 bases each). The ends were cut back, 4 bases at V and 1 base at J, with 12 bases in the middle. Germline V lookup: CDR1 MNHEY, CDR2 SVGAGI. This CDR3 comprises 15 residues. CDR3 sequence: CASSSGGVGTDTQYF. The CDR3 coding sequence is TGTGCCAGCAGTTCAGGGGGGGTGGGCACAGATACGCAGTATTTT.

This clonotype was seen only a few times. The rearrangement uses TRBV6-1 and TRBJ2-1; the match to TRBD2 covers 14 bases. J gave up 6 bases and V 5 bases, and 3 bases lay outside the gene matches. Germline values: CDR1 MNHNS, CDR2 SASEGT. The CDR3 loop spans 15 amino acids. The CDR3 DNA is TGTGCCAGCAGTCCCGGGACTAGCGGGGGCAATGAGCAGTTCTTC. Translating gives CASSPGTSGGNEQFF.

CDR3 coding DNA: TGCAGTGCCTTCACCTCGGGACAGCCCGAGACCCAGTACTTC. This translates into CSAFTSGQPETQYF. This chain connects TRBV20-1 to TRBJ2-5, with 7 positions matching TRBD1. With 6 bases clipped from V and 5 bases from J, the junction kept 12 bases outside the gene matches. The CDR3 has 14 residues. Germline values: CDR1 DFQATT, CDR2 SNEGSKA (reference sequence).